One sample yielded the 21 T cell receptor beta chains listed below, sequenced in a study of T cells after yellow fever vaccination. Each CDR3 protein gets one entry after TCRdb re-called the 5' RACE reads with MiXCR. The table has approximately 550,000 distinct CDR3 sequences, about a fifth seen once; the top ten hold 13% to 15%. Sequencing used PBMCs, obtained 15 days after the yellow fever booster vaccination. The origin of the receptors is a man younger than 40 who received the YFV17D yellow fever vaccine.

The rearrangement links TRBV20-1 to TRBJ1-5, with 8 bases matching TRBD1. Trimming removed 5 bases from V and 3 bases from J; junction bases left unmatched: 12. From germline, CDR1 is DFQATT and CDR2 SNEGSKA (reference sequence). The CDR3 is 16 amino acids. The CDR3 DNA sequence: TGCAGTGCTCCGAACCCCGGGACAGGTGACAATCAGCCCCAGCATTTT. Its translation is CSAPNPGTGDNQPQHF.

The V and J genes are TRBV30 and TRBJ1-2; D not certain. The length of the CDR3 is 11 residues. CDR1 and CDR2 (germline): GTSNPN, SVGIG (reference sequence). V dropped 2 bases and J dropped 6 bases, with 7 bases sitting between them. The CDR3 nucleotides read TGTGCCTGGAGTACATACGATGGCTACACCTTC. This codes for CAWSTYDGYTF. Full variable domain (rest looked up from reference TRBV30 and TRBJ1-2): SQTIHQWPATLVQPVGSPLSLECTVEGTSNPNLYWYRQAAGRGLQLLFYSVGIGQISSEVPQNLSASRPQDRQFILSSKKLLLSDSGFYLCAWSTYDGYTFGSGTRLTVV.

J is TRBJ1-6 and V is TRBV3-1, with D unclear. V was cut by 3 bases and J by 3 bases, with 6 bases left in between. This CDR3 has 14 residues. CDR1 LGHDT and CDR2 YNNKEL come from the germline V gene (reference sequence). Here the CDR3 reads CASSHQGYNSPLHF. CDR3 nucleotide sequence: TGTGCCAGCAGCCATCAAGGCTATAATTCACCCCTCCACTTT.

This clonotype was counted once. CDR3 sequence: CASSGTPGLGEQYF. CDR3 nucleotides: TGTGCCAGCAGCGGGACCCCTGGTTTGGGCGAGCAGTACTTC. The chain couples TRBV9 to TRBJ2-7; no clear D gene. Germline V gene data show CDR1 as SGDLS and CDR2 as YYNGEE. Trimming left V 3 bases short and J 6 bases short, with 16 bases between. This CDR3 contains 14 residues.

The chain recombines TRBV7-2 with TRBJ2-2, with D unclear. Germline assignment: CDR1 SGHTA and CDR2 FQGNSA. The CDR3 extends over 14 amino acids. V shed 5 bases and J shed 5 bases, with 12 bases lying between them. The CDR3 here is CASSPDRTTGELFF. The CDR3 DNA reads as TGTGCCAGCAGCCCCGACCGCACGACCGGGGAGCTGTTTTTT.

The chain uses TRBV10-3 and TRBJ2-1; D tentatively fits TRBD1 or TRBD2 (5 bases each). The CDR3 totals 15 residues. Germline assignment: CDR1 ENHRY and CDR2 SYGVKD. Trimming took 0 bases from V and 10 from J, leaving 16 bases between them. The CDR3 coding sequence is TGTGCCATCAGTGAGTCGGTGGTGAGAAGGGACGAGCAGTTCTTC. Translation: CAISESVVRRDEQFF.

The gene calls are TRBV9 and TRBJ2-7; D is undetermined. Germline CDR1 is SGDLS and CDR2 is YYNGEE. Trimming left V 3 bases short and J 3 bases short, with 10 bases between. The CDR3 is made up of 13 amino acids. CDR3 nucleotide sequence: TGTGCCAGCAGCGATAGTAGCAGCTACGAGCAGTACTTC. Translation: CASSDSSSYEQYF.

There are many counts of this clonotype. The chain is built from TRBV5-1 and TRBJ1-2; D is perhaps TRBD1 (5 bases). The germline V gene encodes CDR1 SGHRS and CDR2 YFSETQ. Trimming pared 0 bases from V and 3 bases from J, leaving 9 bases between. This CDR3 contains 14 residues. The CDR3 DNA reads as TGCGCCAGCAGCTTGGCCGGGACGGACTATGGCTACACCTTC. Protein sequence: CASSLAGTDYGYTF.

This chain links TRBV6-1 with TRBJ2-5, with TRBD2 matching over 9 bases. Germline loops: CDR1 MNHNS, CDR2 SASEGT. The CDR3 totals 13 residues. The junction had 4 bases not matched to a gene; V was cut back by 6 bases and J by 5 bases. The CDR3 spells CASSEREVETQYF. The CDR3 region has the DNA TGTGCCAGCAGCGAGCGGGAGGTGGAGACCCAGTACTTC.

The chain is built from TRBV7-2 and TRBJ2-4; 7 bases agree with TRBD2. V shed 5 bases, J shed 5 bases, and the junction held 9 bases outside the gene matches. The CDR3 runs 15 residues. Germline V CDR1 and CDR2: SGHTA, FQGNSA. CDR3 protein: CASSQWGGGENIQYF. CDR3 coding DNA: TGTGCCAGCAGCCAATGGGGGGGAGGGGAAAACATTCAGTACTTC. Full variable domain (remainder filled in from reference TRBV7-2 and TRBJ2-4): GAGVSQSPSNKVTEKGKDVELRCDPISGHTALYWYRQSLGQGLEFLIYFQGNSAPDKSGLPSDRFSAERTGGSVSTLTIQRTQQEDSAVYLCASSQWGGGENIQYFGAGTRLSVL.

The table lists this clonotype with a few counts. This chain uses TRBV9 with TRBJ2-7, with D perhaps matching TRBD2 (5 bases). The V end lost 4 bases, the J end lost 0 bases, and 20 bases lay between the germline ends. CDR1 and CDR2 from the germline V gene are SGDLS and YYNGEE. This CDR3 region has 17 residues. This CDR3 reads CASSPSFGYGSSYEQYF. Written as DNA, the CDR3 is TGTGCCAGCAGCCCTAGCTTTGGGTACGGAAGCTCCTACGAGCAGTACTTC.

Many counts were recorded for this clonotype. This chain uses TRBV12-3 or TRBV12-4 with TRBJ1-2; D not certain. The CDR3 runs to 10 residues. Trimming took off 3 bases at V and 7 bases at J, with 3 bases between the two ends. CDR3 in DNA: TGTGCCAGCAGTTTTGGTGGCTACACCTTC. Amino acid sequence: CASSFGGYTF.

This clonotype was seen ten or more times. This chain joins TRBV3-1 and TRBJ2-3; 11 positions agree with TRBD2. This CDR3 is built from 16 residues. Germline V gives CDR1 LGHDT, CDR2 YNNKEL (reference sequence). V gave up 1 base and J gave up 6 bases; unmatched junction bases: 6. Here the CDR3 reads CASSQGLAGLRDTQYF. CDR3 coding DNA: TGTGCCAGCAGCCAAGGACTAGCGGGGCTCAGGGATACGCAGTATTTT.

This clonotype was detected only a few times. This chain joins TRBV15 and TRBJ2-2; D is uncertain. Germline CDR1 LNHNV, CDR2 YYDKDF (reference sequence). Between the trimmed V and J ends, which lost 0 bases and 0 bases, there was a span of 5 bases. This CDR3 has 15 amino acids. CDR3 coding DNA: TGTGCCACCAGCAGAGATTTTTCGAACACCGGGGAGCTGTTTTTT. This translates into CATSRDFSNTGELFF.

This clonotype was observed a few times. The J gene is TRBJ2-7, the V gene TRBV20-1; 7 bases map to TRBD1. V shed 3 bases and J 3 bases; nucleotides not matched to a gene: 11. Per the germline V gene, CDR1 is DFQATT and CDR2 is SNEGSKA (reference sequence). The CDR3 runs 15 residues. The CDR3 loop reads CSASQPGQTNYEQYF. Here the CDR3 DNA reads TGCAGTGCTAGCCAACCGGGACAGACAAACTACGAGCAGTACTTC.

The chain recombines TRBV9 with TRBJ2-1, with 7 bases lining up with TRBD2. CDR3 length: 17 amino acids. V was pared by 0 bases and J by 5 bases, with 11 bases of the junction left unmatched. Germline CDR1 reads SGDLS; CDR2 reads YYNGEE. The CDR3 DNA is TGTGCCAGCAGCGTAGAGGCTCGTGGGGGGGGGGACAATGAGCAGTTCTTC. Its protein product is CASSVEARGGGDNEQFF.

Only a few counts were recorded for this clonotype. V gene TRBV3-1 combines with J gene TRBJ2-5; D gene unclear. The CDR3 has 15 residues. V lost 1 base, J lost 5 bases, and 14 bases lay in between. CDR1 is LGHDT, CDR2 YNNKEL, per germline (reference sequence). The CDR3 protein is CASSQGGAGVETQYF. CDR3 bases: TGTGCCAGCAGCCAAGGAGGAGCTGGGGTGGAGACCCAGTACTTC.

The rearrangement joins TRBV3-1 to TRBJ1-2, with D unclear. Germline V gene data show CDR1 as LGHDT and CDR2 as YNNKEL (reference sequence). V lost 0 bases and J 4 bases, leaving 6 bases between the germline ends. The CDR3 totals 13 residues. Here the CDR3 DNA reads TGTGCCAGCAGCCAAGATCGCATCTATGGCTACACCTTC. Amino acids: CASSQDRIYGYTF.

This clonotype was detected a few times. This rearrangement joins TRBV20-1 to TRBJ1-3; 12 positions agree with TRBD1. The J segment lost 5 bases and the V segment lost 5 bases, leaving 1 base of the junction unmatched. This CDR3 spans 13 amino acids. Germline V gives CDR1 DFQATT, CDR2 SNEGSKA (reference sequence). The CDR3 protein is CSARDRGRNTIYF. CDR3 sequence (DNA): TGCAGTGCTCGGGACAGGGGGCGAAACACCATATATTTT.

J is TRBJ2-7 and V is TRBV6-2 or TRBV6-3; D may be TRBD2 (5 bases). This CDR3 is 14 amino acids long. V gave up 0 bases and J gave up 6 bases, with 12 bases separating them. The germline gives CDR1 MNHEY, CDR2 SVGEGT. The CDR3 DNA sequence: TGTGCCAGCAGTTACTCGCGCGGGCGCGGCGAGCAGTACTTC. Translating it yields CASSYSRGRGEQYF.

Ten or more counts support this clonotype. CDR3: CSVAQGQTDTQYF. The CDR3, as DNA: TGCAGCGTTGCCCAGGGTCAGACAGATACGCAGTATTTT. This chain connects TRBV29-1 to TRBJ2-3; possible D gene TRBD1, 5 bases. The CDR3 has 13 residues. Germline CDR1 and CDR2: SQVTM and ANQGSEA. Trimming stripped 4 bases from V and 3 bases from J, with 11 bases between.